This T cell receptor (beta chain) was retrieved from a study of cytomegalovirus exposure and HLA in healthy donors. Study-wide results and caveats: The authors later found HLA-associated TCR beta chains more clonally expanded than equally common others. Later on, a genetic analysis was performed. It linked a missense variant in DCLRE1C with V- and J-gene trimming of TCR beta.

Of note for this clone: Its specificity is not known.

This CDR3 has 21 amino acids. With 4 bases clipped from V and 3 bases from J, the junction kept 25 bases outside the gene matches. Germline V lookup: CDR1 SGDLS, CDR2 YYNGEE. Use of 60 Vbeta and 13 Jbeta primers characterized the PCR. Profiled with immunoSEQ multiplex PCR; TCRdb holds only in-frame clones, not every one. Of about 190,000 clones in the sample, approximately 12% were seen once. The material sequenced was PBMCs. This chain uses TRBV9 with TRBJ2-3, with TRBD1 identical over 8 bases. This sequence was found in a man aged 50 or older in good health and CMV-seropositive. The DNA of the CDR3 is TGTGCCAGCAGCCCGCGGACCCATCAACTACAGGGGGGAAGAATAACAGATACGCAGTATTTT. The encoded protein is CASSPRTHQLQGGRITDTQYF. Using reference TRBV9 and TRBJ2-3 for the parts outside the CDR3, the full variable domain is DSGVTQTPKHLITATGQRVTLRCSPRSGDLSVYWYQQSLDQGLQFLIQYYNGEERAKGNILERFSAQQFPDLHSELNLSSLELGDSALYFCASSPRTHQLQGGRITDTQYFGPGTRLTVL.